This T cell receptor (beta chain) was documented in a study of blood T cell repertoires in COVID-19. In the original analysis: By means of reference gene primer amplification, nucleated cell counts were estimated. Clones were read by immunoSEQ multiplex PCR, and TCRdb kept only the in-frame ones, dropping some. From that table come the V and J calls and clone size; the DNA was used to work out D and trimming. The repertoire includes 25,000 to 30,000 clones, 77% of them detected once, and more than 13% sits in the top ten. This CDR3 has 15 amino acids. The J segment lost 4 bases and the V segment lost 5 bases, leaving 7 bases of the junction unmatched. Germline lookup yields CDR1 SGHTA and CDR2 FQGNSA.

The chain joins TRBV7-2 to TRBJ1-2; 10 bases fit TRBD1. Sequencing was carried out using peripheral blood. The source of this sequence is a man older than 75 with active or convalescent COVID-19. The CDR3 loop is CASSRDRGRLYGYTF. The CDR3 nucleotides read TGTGCCAGCAGCAGAGACAGGGGGCGACTCTATGGCTACACCTTC.